The clone carrying this TCR beta chain occurred a few times. The identical CDR3 is also encoded by other nucleotide sequences in the sample. The DNA input per sorted-subset replicate PCR was roughly 210 ng, corresponding to 25,000 to 30,000 T cell genomes. Produced via immunoSEQ multiplex PCR; TCRdb's table is partial and in-frame only. Of some 2,000,000 clones in the sample, approximately 95% were seen once. The entry originates in a study of shared clonotypes between healthy human individuals. Sequencing used naive CD4+ T cells sorted from blood. Subset of the sample: CD45RA+ positively selected. This clonotype originated in a man aged 18 to 29 in good health.

Here the CDR3 DNA reads TGCGCCAGCAGCTTGCAGGGGAACACTGAAGCTTTCTTT. This codes for CASSLQGNTEAFF. The V gene is TRBV5-1, the J gene TRBJ1-1, with D perhaps matching TRBD1 (5 bases). Between the trimmed V and J ends, which lost 1 base and 1 base, there was a span of 5 bases. The CDR3 extends over 13 amino acids. CDR1 and CDR2 (germline): SGHRS, YFSETQ.